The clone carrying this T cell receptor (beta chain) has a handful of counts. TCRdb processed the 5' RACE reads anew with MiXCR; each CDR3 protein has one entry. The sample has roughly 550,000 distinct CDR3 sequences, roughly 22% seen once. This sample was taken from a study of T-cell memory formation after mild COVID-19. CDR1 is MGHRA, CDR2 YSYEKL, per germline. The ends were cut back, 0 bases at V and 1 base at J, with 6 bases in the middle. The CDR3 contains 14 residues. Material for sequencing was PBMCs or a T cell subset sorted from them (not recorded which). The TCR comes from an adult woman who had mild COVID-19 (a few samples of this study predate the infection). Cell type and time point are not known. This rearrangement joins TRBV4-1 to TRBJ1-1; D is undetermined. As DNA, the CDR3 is TGCGCCAGCAGCCAAGATATGGGGAACACTGAAGCTTTCTTT. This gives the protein CASSQDMGNTEAFF.